The 13 T cell receptor beta chains in this list originate from one sample, sequenced in a study of cytomegalovirus exposure and HLA in healthy donors. The repertoire was sequenced with immunoSEQ multiplex PCR; TCRdb's copy has only in-frame clones and lacks some. Of around 400,000 clones listed, just over 85% are singletons. Sequenced input: PBMCs. The receptor set was obtained from a woman aged 18-30 years in good health and CMV-seronegative.

The rearrangement uses TRBV28 and TRBJ2-7, with 8 bases that match TRBD1. Germline V gene data show CDR1 as MDHEN and CDR2 as SYDVKM. V lost 4 bases and J lost 5; bases outside the gene matches: 10. There are 15 residues in the CDR3. CDR3 sequence (DNA): TGTGCCAGCAGTTATTGGGCCGGGACAGGAGACGAGCAGTACTTC. It specifies CASSYWAGTGDEQYF.

With respect to this clone: Other DNA sequences in the sample encode the same CDR3. The gene calls are TRBV30 and TRBJ1-6; 9 bases fit TRBD1. The CDR3 is 12 residues long. Germline V CDR1 and CDR2: GTSNPN, SVGIG (reference sequence). The CDR3 region is CAWDRVNSPLHF. Here the CDR3 DNA reads TGTGCATGGGACAGGGTCAATTCACCCCTCCACTTT.

J is TRBJ2-1 and V is TRBV30; D possibly corresponds to TRBD1 (6 bases). The V and J ends lost 6 bases and 2 bases respectively, with 20 bases between them. Per the germline V gene, CDR1 is GTSNPN and CDR2 is SVGIG (reference sequence). The CDR3 is 16 residues long. CDR3 protein: CACNPGVKLPYNEQFF. CDR3 DNA: TGTGCCTGCAACCCAGGGGTTAAACTCCCCTACAATGAGCAGTTCTTC.

The chain has TRBV30 and TRBJ2-1, with D uncertain. V lost 3 bases to trimming and J lost 2 bases, with 5 bases between them. Germline values: CDR1 GTSNPN, CDR2 SVGIG (reference sequence). CDR3 length equals 12 residues. For the CDR3, the DNA is TGTGCCTGGAGGCCGGCCTACAATGAGCAGTTCTTC. Its protein product is CAWRPAYNEQFF.

The V call is TRBV6-5, the J call TRBJ2-4, with TRBD1 as a possible D gene (6 bases). CDR1 is MNHEY and CDR2 is SVGAGI in the germline V gene. There are 15 residues in the CDR3. Trimming took 4 bases from V and 8 from J, leaving 18 bases between them. The CDR3 protein is CASSLQGRPFDIQYF. CDR3 bases: TGTGCCAGCAGTTTACAGGGTAGACCGTTTGACATTCAGTACTTC.

As to this clone: Other nucleotide sequences from this sample produce the same CDR3. The chain recombines TRBV5-1 with TRBJ1-5; 7 nucleotides line up with TRBD1. The CDR3 covers 14 residues. CDR1 is SGHRS and CDR2 is YFSETQ in the germline V gene. V lost 0 bases and J lost 7; bases outside the gene matches: 4. CDR3 residues: CASSLGQGGQPQHF. The CDR3 nucleotides are TGCGCCAGCAGCTTGGGACAGGGTGGACAGCCCCAGCATTTT.

This clone occurred once. The V call is TRBV2, the J call TRBJ2-7; 7 bases align to TRBD2. Germline CDR1 and CDR2: SNHLY and FYNNEI. The CDR3 totals 15 residues. The V and J ends lost 6 bases and 6 bases, in that order; junction bases with no gene match: 14. This CDR3 is CASRDREAPRAEQYF. CDR3 DNA: TGTGCCAGCAGGGATCGGGAGGCCCCGCGGGCCGAGCAGTACTTC.

V and J are TRBV28 and TRBJ2-1, with 8 bases that match TRBD2. CDR3 length: 14 amino acids. V lost 8 bases and J lost 1; bases outside the gene matches: 4. Germline lookup yields CDR1 MDHEN and CDR2 SYDVKM. The CDR3 nucleotides are TGTGCCAGCGATTCTAGCGGGTCCTACAATGAGCAGTTCTTC. Its protein product is CASDSSGSYNEQFF.

The chain has TRBV7-8 and TRBJ2-3, with 9 bases fitting TRBD2. Germline lookup yields CDR1 SGHVS and CDR2 FQNEAQ. CDR3 size: 16 residues. After removal of 1 base from V and 2 bases from J, the junction contained 4 bases not matched to a gene. CDR3 region: CASSLEERGDTDTQYF. The CDR3 DNA is TGTGCCAGCAGCTTAGAGGAGCGGGGGGACACAGATACGCAGTATTTT.

The gene calls are TRBV7-2 and TRBJ2-5, with 9 bases aligning to TRBD2. V shed 3 bases, J shed 5 bases, and the junction held 10 bases outside the gene matches. The V gene's germline CDR1 is SGHTA and CDR2 FQGNSA. CDR3 length: 16 amino acids. CDR3 sequence reads: CASSFGPGLASETQYF. The CDR3 DNA follows: TGTGCCAGCAGCTTTGGTCCGGGACTAGCCTCCGAGACCCAGTACTTC. Full variable domain (rest looked up from reference TRBV7-2 and TRBJ2-5): GAGVSQSPSNKVTEKGKDVELRCDPISGHTALYWYRQSLGQGLEFLIYFQGNSAPDKSGLPSDRFSAERTGGSVSTLTIQRTQQEDSAVYLCASSFGPGLASETQYFGPGTRLLVL.

The chain links TRBV5-1 to TRBJ2-3; 7 bases map to TRBD2. J was trimmed by 0 bases and V by 4 bases; bases with no gene match: 14. The CDR3 is made up of 18 amino acids. In germline, CDR1 is SGHRS, CDR2 YFSETQ. The CDR3 region is CASSLRNFAGVSTDTQYF. CDR3 sequence (DNA): TGCGCCAGCAGCCTGAGGAATTTTGCGGGGGTGAGCACAGATACGCAGTATTTT.

There are a few counts of this clone. This rearrangement joins TRBV4-1 to TRBJ2-5; TRBD1 aligns across 7 bases. Germline V gene data show CDR1 as MGHRA and CDR2 as YSYEKL. V was pared by 0 bases and J by 2 bases, with 3 bases of the junction left unmatched. CDR3 length: 15 residues. The chain's CDR3 is CASSQDRGQQETQYF. The DNA of the CDR3 is TGCGCCAGCAGCCAAGATCGGGGACAGCAAGAGACCCAGTACTTC.

This chain connects TRBV5-8 to TRBJ2-5; possible D gene TRBD2, 5 bases. The V end lost 2 bases, the J end lost 2 bases, and 22 bases lay between the germline ends. The germline V gene has CDR1 SGHTS and CDR2 YDEGEE. CDR3 length: 18 residues. CDR3 residues: CASSFQTAPSSLQETQYF. The CDR3 DNA reads TGTGCCAGCAGCTTCCAAACCGCCCCATCTAGCTTACAAGAGACCCAGTACTTC.